Sequencing of this T cell receptor beta chain was carried out in a study of T-cell reconstitution after alpha-beta-depleted transplantation in children. This CDR3 region has 14 residues. Trimming cost V 10 bases and J 9 bases; bases outside gene matches: 10. The V gene's germline CDR1 is WSHSY and CDR2 SAAADI. TCRbeta library preparation incorporated unique molecular identifiers. TCRdb called the PCR reads again in MiXCR, with one record for every CDR3 protein. This table has some 250,000 distinct CDR3 sequences, around 12% appearing once. V gene TRBV10-2 combines with J gene TRBJ2-1, with 12 bases matching TRBD2. The source of this sequence is a human donor who donated a stem cell graft to a child with acute lymphoblastic leukemia. This material consisted of PBMCs from the stem cell graft donor, taken from the stem cell graft. CDR3 DNA sequence: TGCGCCACCGCCCTAGCGGGAGGGTTCAGTGAGCAGTTCTTC. Translating it yields CATALAGGFSEQFF.